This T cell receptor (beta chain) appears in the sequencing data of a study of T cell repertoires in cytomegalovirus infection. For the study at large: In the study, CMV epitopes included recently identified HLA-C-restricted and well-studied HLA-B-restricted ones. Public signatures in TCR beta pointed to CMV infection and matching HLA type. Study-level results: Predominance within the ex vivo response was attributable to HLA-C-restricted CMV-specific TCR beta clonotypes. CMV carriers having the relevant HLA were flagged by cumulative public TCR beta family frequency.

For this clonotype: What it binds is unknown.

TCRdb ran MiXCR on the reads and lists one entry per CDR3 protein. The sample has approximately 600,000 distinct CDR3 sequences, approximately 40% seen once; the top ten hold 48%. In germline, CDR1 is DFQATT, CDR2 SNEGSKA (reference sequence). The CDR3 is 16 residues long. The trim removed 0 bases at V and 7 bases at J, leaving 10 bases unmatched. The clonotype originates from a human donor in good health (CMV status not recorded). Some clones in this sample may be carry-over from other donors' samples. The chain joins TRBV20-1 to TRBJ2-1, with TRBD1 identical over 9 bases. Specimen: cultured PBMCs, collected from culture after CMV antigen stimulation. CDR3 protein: CSAREVTGGANNEQFF. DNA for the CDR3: TGCAGTGCTAGAGAGGTGACAGGGGGTGCAAATAATGAGCAGTTCTTC.